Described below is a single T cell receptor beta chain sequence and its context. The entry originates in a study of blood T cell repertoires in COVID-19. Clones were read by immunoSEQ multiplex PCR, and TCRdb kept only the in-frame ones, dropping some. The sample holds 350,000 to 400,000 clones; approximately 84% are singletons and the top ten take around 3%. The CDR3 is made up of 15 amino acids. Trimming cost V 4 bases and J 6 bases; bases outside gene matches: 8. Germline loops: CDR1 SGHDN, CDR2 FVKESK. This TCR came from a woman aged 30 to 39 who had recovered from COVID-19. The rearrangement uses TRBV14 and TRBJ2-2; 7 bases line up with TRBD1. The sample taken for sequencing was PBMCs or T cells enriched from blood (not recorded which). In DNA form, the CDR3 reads TGTGCCAGCAGCCCCACAGGGGTAGGGCCCGGGGAGCTGTTTTTT. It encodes CASSPTGVGPGELFF.